Presented here are 9 T cell receptor beta chains from one specimen sequenced in a study of shared clonotypes between healthy human individuals. Repertoires were generated with immunoSEQ multiplex PCR, while TCRdb's copy carries only in-frame clones and drops some. The repertoire holds about 820,000 clones, with 80% to 95% as singletons. The naive CD8 subset, CD45RO-negative cells positively selected for CCR7, excluded terminally differentiated effector memory CD45RA+ cells. The sample taken for sequencing was naive CD8+ T cells sorted from blood. The receptors shown here come from a man aged 25 to 45 in good health.

The chain carries TRBV29-1 and TRBJ2-3, with 7 bases identical to TRBD2. The CDR3 extends over 14 amino acids. The V gene's germline CDR1 is SQVTM and CDR2 ANQGSEA. V dropped 6 bases and J dropped 3; count of bases not matched to a gene: 9. The CDR3 DNA reads as TGCAGCGTGGAGAAGCGGGAAGAAACAGATACGCAGTATTTT. Its protein product is CSVEKREETDTQYF.

The J gene is TRBJ2-5, the V gene TRBV21-1; TRBD2 is the table's D call and was not checked against the DNA. TRBV21-1 is shown as a pseudogene. The CDR3 covers 16 residues. The chain's CDR3 is CASSINRAGGGETQYF. The CDR3 DNA follows: TGTGCCAGCAGCATTAATCGAGCGGGAGGGGGAGAGACCCAGTACTTC.

This chain connects TRBV7-2 to TRBJ2-2; D is possibly TRBD1 (6 bases). There are 14 residues in the CDR3. Germline loops: CDR1 SGHTA, CDR2 FQGNSA. Trimming left V 5 bases short and J 3 bases short, with 10 bases between. The CDR3 sequence is CASSPTGYTGELFF. CDR3 nucleotides: TGTGCCAGCAGCCCTACAGGGTACACCGGGGAGCTGTTTTTT.

V is TRBV7-2 and J is TRBJ2-1; a possible D gene is TRBD2 (6 bases). This CDR3 contains 16 residues. Germline CDR1 is SGHTA and CDR2 is FQGNSA. V shed 5 bases and J shed 6 bases, with 20 bases lying between them. The CDR3 DNA sequence: TGTGCCAGCAGCCGACGGGATAGCGGCCTTAGCAATGAGCAGTTCTTC. Translated: CASSRRDSGLSNEQFF. Variable domain in full (rest from reference TRBV7-2 and TRBJ2-1): GAGVSQSPSNKVTEKGKDVELRCDPISGHTALYWYRQSLGQGLEFLIYFQGNSAPDKSGLPSDRFSAERTGGSVSTLTIQRTQQEDSAVYLCASSRRDSGLSNEQFFGPGTRLTVL.

CDR3 amino acids: CASLDYLPSSYNEQFF. In DNA, the CDR3 is TGCGCCAGCCTAGACTATCTCCCTAGCTCCTACAATGAGCAGTTCTTC. This sequence joins TRBV10-2 and TRBJ2-1, with D possibly matching TRBD2 (5 bases). Trimming took 8 bases from V and 0 from J, leaving 17 bases between them. The CDR3 consists of 16 residues. The germline gives CDR1 WSHSY, CDR2 SAAADI.

The chain is built from TRBV29-1 and TRBJ2-5; TRBD2 might be the D (6 bases). The V end lost 7 bases, the J end lost 5 bases, and 20 bases lay between the germline ends. The CDR3 covers 14 residues. CDR1 and CDR2 (germline): SQVTM, ANQGSEA. The CDR3 coding sequence is TGCAGCGCTGGGAGGATAGGGGTGGCGGAGACCCAGTACTTC. Its translation: CSAGRIGVAETQYF.

This clone was detected ten times or more. This sequence joins TRBV10-1 and TRBJ2-1; perhaps TRBD2 as D (6 bases). This CDR3 region has 15 residues. The germline V gene has CDR1 WNHNN and CDR2 SYGVQD (reference sequence). V lost 5 bases and J 7 bases, leaving 18 bases between the germline ends. CDR3 sequence: CASSLDQGGINEQFF. The CDR3 DNA reads TGCGCCAGCAGTCTGGACCAGGGCGGGATTAATGAGCAGTTCTTC.

J is TRBJ2-7 and V is TRBV28; 10 bases are shared with TRBD2. The ends lost 6 bases at V and 7 bases at J; junction bases unmatched: 24. Looked up from germline, CDR1 is MDHEN and CDR2 is SYDVKM. There are 19 residues in the CDR3. The CDR3 DNA reads TGTGCCAGCAGACTTGTGGGACAAAGGACTAGCGGAAATCTTTTGGAGCAGTACTTC. Protein: CASRLVGQRTSGNLLEQYF. Full variable domain (missing parts from reference TRBV28 and TRBJ2-7): DVKVTQSSRYLVKRTGEKVFLECVQDMDHENMFWYRQDPGLGLRLIYFSYDVKMKEKGDIPEGYSVSREKKERFSLILESASTNQTSMYLCASRLVGQRTSGNLLEQYFGPGTRLTVT.

V gene TRBV9 combines with J gene TRBJ2-7, with TRBD2 matching over 8 bases. From germline, CDR1 is SGDLS and CDR2 YYNGEE. V gave up 1 base and J gave up 3 bases; unmatched junction bases: 15. The CDR3 totals 18 residues. The DNA for the CDR3 is TGTGCCAGCAGCGTAACCAGCGGGAGCTCCCTCAGGGGCTACGAGCAGTACTTC. Protein product: CASSVTSGSSLRGYEQYF. The full variable domain, rest sourced from reference TRBV9 and TRBJ2-7, is DSGVTQTPKHLITATGQRVTLRCSPRSGDLSVYWYQQSLDQGLQFLIQYYNGEERAKGNILERFSAQQFPDLHSELNLSSLELGDSALYFCASSVTSGSSLRGYEQYFGPGTRLTVT.